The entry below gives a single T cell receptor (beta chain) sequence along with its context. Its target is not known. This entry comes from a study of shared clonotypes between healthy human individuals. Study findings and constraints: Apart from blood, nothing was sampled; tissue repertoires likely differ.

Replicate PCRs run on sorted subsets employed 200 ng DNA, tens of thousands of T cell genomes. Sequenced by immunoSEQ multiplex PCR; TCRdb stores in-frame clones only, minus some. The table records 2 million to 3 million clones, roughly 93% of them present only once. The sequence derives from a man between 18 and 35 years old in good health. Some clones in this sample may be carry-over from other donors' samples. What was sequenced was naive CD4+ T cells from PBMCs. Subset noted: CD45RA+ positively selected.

CDR3: CASGSAADTQYF. The CDR3 DNA reads TGTGCTAGTGGTTCTGCCGCAGATACGCAGTATTTT. The chain employs TRBV12-5 and TRBJ2-3; no clear D gene. CDR1 LGHNT and CDR2 FRNRAP come from the germline V gene. The CDR3 spans 12 residues. V was trimmed by 4 bases and J by 4 bases, leaving 6 bases between them.